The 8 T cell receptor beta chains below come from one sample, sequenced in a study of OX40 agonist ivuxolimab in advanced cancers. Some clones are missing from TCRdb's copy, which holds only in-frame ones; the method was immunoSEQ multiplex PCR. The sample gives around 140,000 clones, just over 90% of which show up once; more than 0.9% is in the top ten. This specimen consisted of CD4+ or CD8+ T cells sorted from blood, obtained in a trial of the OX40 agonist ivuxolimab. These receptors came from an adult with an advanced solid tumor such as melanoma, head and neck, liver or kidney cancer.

The chain's CDR3 is CASSLLGGNTIYF. CDR3 coding DNA: TGTGCCAGCAGCTTGCTCGGTGGAAACACCATATATTTT. The gene calls are TRBV5-4 and TRBJ1-3; D ambiguous. CDR1 and CDR2 (germline): SGHNT, YYREEE (reference sequence). The V gene lost 1 base and the J gene lost 3 bases, with 5 bases spanning the gap. This CDR3 comprises 13 residues. The full variable domain, rest sourced from reference TRBV5-4 and TRBJ1-3, is ETGVTQSPTHLIKTRGQQVTLRCSSQSGHNTVSWYQQALGQGPQFIFQYYREEENGRGNFPPRFSGLQFPNYSSELNVNALELDDSALYLCASSLLGGNTIYFGEGSWLTVV.

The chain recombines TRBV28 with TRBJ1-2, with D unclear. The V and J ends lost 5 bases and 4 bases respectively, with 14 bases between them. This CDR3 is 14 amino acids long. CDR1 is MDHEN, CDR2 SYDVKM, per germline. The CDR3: CASSISGWGYGYTF. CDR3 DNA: TGTGCCAGCAGTATAAGCGGCTGGGGCTATGGCTACACCTTC.

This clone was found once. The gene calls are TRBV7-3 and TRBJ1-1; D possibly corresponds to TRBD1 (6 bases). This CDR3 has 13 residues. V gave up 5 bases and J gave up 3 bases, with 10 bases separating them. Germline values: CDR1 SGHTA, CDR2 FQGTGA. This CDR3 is CASSPGQYTEAFF. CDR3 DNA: TGTGCCAGCAGCCCAGGACAGTACACTGAAGCTTTCTTT.

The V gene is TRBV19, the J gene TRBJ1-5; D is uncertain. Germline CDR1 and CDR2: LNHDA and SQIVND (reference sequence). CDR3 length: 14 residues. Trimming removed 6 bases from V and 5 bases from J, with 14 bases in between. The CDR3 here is CASRGPGAYQPQHF. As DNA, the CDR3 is TGTGCCAGTAGAGGACCCGGCGCTTATCAGCCCCAGCATTTT.

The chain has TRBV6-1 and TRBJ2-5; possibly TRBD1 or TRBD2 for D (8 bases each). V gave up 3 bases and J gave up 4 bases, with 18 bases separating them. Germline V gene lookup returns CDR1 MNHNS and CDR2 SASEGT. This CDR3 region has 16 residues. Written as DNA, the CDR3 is TGTGCCAGCAGTGATGTGGGACAGGCGGGGGGAGAGACCCAGTACTTC. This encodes CASSDVGQAGGETQYF.

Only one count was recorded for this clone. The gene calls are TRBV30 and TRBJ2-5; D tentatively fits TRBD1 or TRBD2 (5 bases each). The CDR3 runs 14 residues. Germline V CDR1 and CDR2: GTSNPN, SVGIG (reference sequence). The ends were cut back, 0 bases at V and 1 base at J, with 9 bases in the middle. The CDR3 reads CAWSVGEPQETQYF. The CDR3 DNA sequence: TGTGCCTGGAGTGTAGGGGAGCCCCAAGAGACCCAGTACTTC. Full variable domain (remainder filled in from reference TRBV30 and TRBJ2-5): SQTIHQWPATLVQPVGSPLSLECTVEGTSNPNLYWYRQAAGRGLQLLFYSVGIGQISSEVPQNLSASRPQDRQFILSSKKLLLSDSGFYLCAWSVGEPQETQYFGPGTRLLVL.

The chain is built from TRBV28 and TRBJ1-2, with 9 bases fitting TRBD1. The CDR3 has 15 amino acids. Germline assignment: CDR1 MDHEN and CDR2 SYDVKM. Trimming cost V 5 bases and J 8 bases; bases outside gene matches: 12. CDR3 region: CASSLFRDRVLGYTF. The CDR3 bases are TGTGCCAGCAGTCTTTTCCGGGACAGGGTGTTGGGCTACACCTTC.

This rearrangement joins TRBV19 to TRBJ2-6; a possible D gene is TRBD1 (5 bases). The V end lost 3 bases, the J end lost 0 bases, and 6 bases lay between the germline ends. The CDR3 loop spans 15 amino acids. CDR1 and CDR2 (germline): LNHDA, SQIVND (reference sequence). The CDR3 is CASSMTASGANVLTF. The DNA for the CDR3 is TGTGCCAGTAGTATGACAGCCTCTGGGGCCAACGTCCTGACTTTC. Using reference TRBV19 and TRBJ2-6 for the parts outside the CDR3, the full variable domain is DGGITQSPKYLFRKEGQNVTLSCEQNLNHDAMYWYRQDPGQGLRLIYYSQIVNDFQKGDIAEGYSVSREKKESFPLTVTSAQKNPTAFYLCASSMTASGANVLTFGAGSRLTVL.